This is a list of T cell receptor beta chains from one sample in a study of blood T cell repertoires in COVID-19. Using immunoSEQ multiplex PCR, the repertoire was profiled, and TCRdb retains in-frame clones only, with some absent. Among about 110,000 clones listed, about 85% were seen once. The sample taken for sequencing was peripheral blood. These receptors all come from a human donor in a cohort sampled during active COVID-19. The conserved cysteine and the conserved F or W are not part of the CDR3 here.

V: TRBV7-2
J: TRBJ2-3
CDR3: ASSPSRTDTQY

V: TRBV6-5
J: TRBJ1-3
CDR3: ASRSGQFSGNTIY

V: TRBV4-3
J: TRBJ2-5
CDR3: ASSRLAGNLETQY

V: TRBV10-3
J: TRBJ2-3
CDR3: AISARGTDTQY

V: TRBV2
J: TRBJ2-2
CDR3: ASSLAFDGELF

V: TRBV1
J: TRBJ2-1
CDR3: TSSRPEFSYNEQF

V: TRBV5-1
J: TRBJ1-4
CDR3: ASRTLPGGDEKLF

V: TRBV9
J: TRBJ2-3
CDR3: ASSFPAGRNTDTQY

V: TRBV6-5
J: TRBJ1-3
CDR3: ASRFWGGSGNTIY

V: TRBV24-1
J: TRBJ1-6
CDR3: ATSEAGGNSPLH

V: TRBV4-3
J: TRBJ1-5
CDR3: ASSQEWSRGDQPQH

V: TRBV2
J: TRBJ2-7
CDR3: ASTHGQATYEQY

V: TRBV11-2
J: TRBJ1-1
CDR3: ASSFSGNTEAF

V: TRBV4-3
J: TRBJ2-7
CDR3: ASSQEGVLAAGVYEQY

V: TRBV5-1
J: TRBJ2-5
CDR3: ASSRTGPETQY

V: TRBV27
J: TRBJ2-3
CDR3: ASSYRGLAGVVTQY

V: TRBV27
J: TRBJ1-5
CDR3: ASSPKEGGNQPQH

V: TRBV10-2
J: TRBJ2-7
CDR3: ASTDGSPGGSGQY

V: TRBV3-1/TRBV3-2
J: TRBJ1-6
CDR3: ASSQSGATGSPLH

V: TRBV2
J: TRBJ1-5
CDR3: ASSEAVRNQPQH

V: TRBV9
J: TRBJ2-3
CDR3: ASSDGSQARY

V: TRBV2
J: TRBJ1-1
CDR3: ASTVEGGTNTEAF

V: TRBV3-1/TRBV3-2
J: TRBJ1-4
CDR3: ASSQGGATNEKLF

V: TRBV7-3
J: TRBJ2-3
CDR3: ASSPRRSTDTQY

V: TRBV2
J: TRBJ2-4
CDR3: ASVGQSETLAKNIQY

V: TRBV28
J: TRBJ2-2
CDR3: ASLRVAAGELF

V: TRBV24-1
J: TRBJ2-5
CDR3: ATSVLGRGSQETQY

V: TRBV10-1
J: TRBJ2-3
CDR3: ASSEFADSGDTQY

V: TRBV7-9
J: TRBJ2-2
CDR3: ASSLALAGGPSTGELF

V: TRBV5-6
J: TRBJ2-2
CDR3: ASTGAGELF

V: TRBV12-3/TRBV12-4
J: TRBJ2-1
CDR3: ASSSMTLGQF

V: TRBV29-1
J: TRBJ2-1
CDR3: SVGGQGYNEQF

V: TRBV9
J: TRBJ2-2
CDR3: ASSVIGGGTGELF

V: TRBV19
J: TRBJ1-5
CDR3: ASSHRELGQPQH

V: TRBV28
J: TRBJ1-1
CDR3: ASRQLMNTEAF

V: TRBV3-1/TRBV3-2
J: TRBJ2-2
CDR3: ASSQAENTGELF

V: TRBV7-2
J: TRBJ1-6
CDR3: ASSSTGSVSPLH

V: TRBV7-2
J: TRBJ2-5
CDR3: ASSLGGSQETQY

V: TRBV27
J: TRBJ2-7
CDR3: ASSLENSGSYEQY

V: TRBV14
J: TRBJ2-3
CDR3: ASSQVVGTVTDTQY

V: TRBV5-1
J: TRBJ1-1
CDR3: ASSLAGSNTEAF

V: TRBV18
J: TRBJ1-1
CDR3: ASSPDRFGVDTEAF

V: TRBV29-1
J: TRBJ2-2
CDR3: SVVGGALNTGELF

V: TRBV4-2
J: TRBJ1-1
CDR3: ASSQDTGGTEAF

V: TRBV27
J: TRBJ1-1
CDR3: ASRTDRASTEAF

V: TRBV10-3
J: TRBJ1-4
CDR3: AITDRRGEKLF

V: TRBV5-1
J: TRBJ2-2
CDR3: ASSLSGIANTGELF

V: TRBV4-3
J: TRBJ2-7
CDR3: ASSQDPQGLNYEQY

V: TRBV5-1
J: TRBJ2-7
CDR3: ASSSLTGDEQY

V: TRBV28
J: TRBJ2-7
CDR3: ASSGTGETYEQY